The following is a T cell receptor (beta chain) sequence with its context. The table came from immunoSEQ multiplex PCR; TCRdb's copy has only in-frame clones and leaves some out. The sample includes over 110,000 clones, more than 85% of them seen just once. Germline CDR1 is MDHEN and CDR2 is SYDVKM. The CDR3 spans 16 residues. V shed 5 bases, J shed 5 bases, and the junction held 12 bases outside the gene matches. These data originate in a study of cytotoxic CD8 clonotypes in ibrutinib-treated CLL. This TCR was recovered from a human donor with chronic lymphocytic leukemia. This chain links TRBV28 with TRBJ2-1, with 7 bases identical to TRBD1. The sample consisted of PBMCs, taken after 12 months of ibrutinib treatment. The CDR3 DNA follows: TGTGCCAGCAGTCTGATACAAGACAGGGTCGACAATGAGCAGTTCTTC. It yields the protein CASSLIQDRVDNEQFF.